This T cell receptor beta chain was recovered during a study of blood T cell repertoires in COVID-19. The CDR3 sequence is 15 residues long. The germline V gene has CDR1 SEHNR and CDR2 FQNEAQ (reference sequence). Trimming stripped 1 base from V and 3 bases from J, with 13 bases between. Generated by immunoSEQ multiplex PCR, the TCRdb table keeps only in-frame clones and is missing some. The sample includes fewer than 650,000 clones, around 90% seen only once; the top ten take about 8.2%. The TCR comes from a woman aged 50 to 65 with COVID-19, enrolled during active disease. Sequences were obtained from peripheral blood. The chain uses TRBV7-9 and TRBJ2-7, with D maybe TRBD1 (6 bases). DNA for the CDR3: TGTGCCAGCAGCTTAGTACAGGGTCAGTACTACGAGCAGTACTTC. This translates into CASSLVQGQYYEQYF.